A single sample gave rise to the 17 T cell receptor beta chains below, sequenced in a study of blood T cell repertoires in COVID-19. TCRdb keeps only in-frame clones here, not all; method: immunoSEQ multiplex PCR. This table holds 75,000 to 80,000 clones, approximately 78% found once. The sample consisted of peripheral blood. These receptor sequences come from an older woman with acute or convalescent COVID-19.

The chain has TRBV30 and TRBJ2-2; TRBD1 aligns across 8 bases. J gave up 6 bases and V 5 bases, and 8 bases lay outside the gene matches. Per germline, CDR1 GTSNPN and CDR2 SVGIG (reference sequence). This CDR3 has 14 amino acids. CDR3 protein: CAWYIRTGPGELFF. The DNA for the CDR3 is TGTGCCTGGTACATCCGGACAGGGCCCGGGGAGCTGTTTTTT. Based on the CDR3 plus reference TRBV30 and TRBJ2-2, the full variable domain is SQTIHQWPATLVQPVGSPLSLECTVEGTSNPNLYWYRQAAGRGLQLLFYSVGIGQISSEVPQNLSASRPQDRQFILSSKKLLLSDSGFYLCAWYIRTGPGELFFGEGSRLTVL.

This rearrangement joins TRBV11-2 to TRBJ1-1; D is perhaps TRBD1 (6 bases). V lost 5 bases and J lost 3, with 10 bases in between. The CDR3 has 13 amino acids. Germline V CDR1 and CDR2: SGHAT, FQNNGV. CDR3 region: CASSPRTDTEAFF. For the CDR3, the DNA is TGTGCCAGCAGCCCACGGACAGACACTGAAGCTTTCTTT.

The chain recombines TRBV28 with TRBJ2-3, with 12 bases identical to TRBD2. Germline CDR1 reads MDHEN; CDR2 reads SYDVKM. The CDR3 runs 15 residues. The trim removed 6 bases at V and 7 bases at J, leaving 8 bases unmatched. The chain's CDR3 is CASSHGLAGSHTQYF. DNA for the CDR3: TGTGCCAGCAGCCACGGACTAGCGGGGTCCCATACGCAGTATTTT. Drawing the rest from reference TRBV28 and TRBJ2-3, the complete variable domain is DVKVTQSSRYLVKRTGEKVFLECVQDMDHENMFWYRQDPGLGLRLIYFSYDVKMKEKGDIPEGYSVSREKKERFSLILESASTNQTSMYLCASSHGLAGSHTQYFGPGTRLTVL.

This clone was recorded a few times. This rearrangement joins TRBV6-2 or TRBV6-3 to TRBJ1-5; 10 positions agree with TRBD1. Germline CDR1 MNHEY, CDR2 SVGEGT. The CDR3 length is 15 residues. Losses at the gene ends were 5 bases for V and 6 bases for J; bases not matched to a gene: 7. The CDR3 sequence is CASSHPGQGSQPQHF. In DNA form, the CDR3 reads TGTGCCAGCAGTCATCCGGGACAGGGGAGTCAGCCCCAGCATTTT.

This sequence joins TRBV20-1 and TRBJ2-3, with D tentatively TRBD2 (6 bases). The germline V gene encodes CDR1 DFQATT and CDR2 SNEGSKA (reference sequence). The V and J ends lost 7 bases and 3 bases respectively, with 8 bases between them. This CDR3 spans 11 amino acids. DNA of the CDR3: TGCAGTGTCGCGGGGACAGATACGCAGTATTTT. It yields the protein CSVAGTDTQYF.

The gene calls are TRBV6-1 and TRBJ2-5, with D perhaps matching TRBD1 (6 bases). Trimming pared 0 bases from V and 2 bases from J, leaving 10 bases between. The CDR3 consists of 15 residues. The germline V gene has CDR1 MNHNS and CDR2 SASEGT. The CDR3 DNA sequence: TGTGCCAGCAGTGAAGCGGCGACAGGTCAAGAGACCCAGTACTTC. Its protein is CASSEAATGQETQYF.

A single count supports this clone. The rearrangement links TRBV24-1 to TRBJ1-1; 9 bases are a match to TRBD1. The CDR3 has 18 amino acids. The V and J ends lost 4 bases and 6 bases, in that order; junction bases with no gene match: 17. Germline values: CDR1 KGHDR, CDR2 SFDVKD. Here the CDR3 DNA reads TGTGCCACCAGTGAGATCTTGAACTTACAGGGGGCTTCCCCTGAAGCTTTCTTT. This encodes CATSEILNLQGASPEAFF.

V and J are TRBV9 and TRBJ1-5; weak D call: TRBD1 (6 bases). Germline-derived CDR1 and CDR2 are SGDLS and YYNGEE. V was cut by 3 bases and J by 7 bases, with 11 bases left in between. The CDR3 consists of 13 residues. In DNA, the CDR3 is TGTGCCAGCAGCGCAGGACAGCACCAGCCCCAGCATTTT. Protein product: CASSAGQHQPQHF.

This clone has only a few counts. This chain uses TRBV5-1 with TRBJ2-2, with 9 positions matching TRBD1. V was clipped by 2 bases and J by 1 base; unmatched bases: 3. Germline-derived CDR1 and CDR2 are SGHRS and YFSETQ. This CDR3 is built from 16 residues. The CDR3 bases are TGCGCCAGCAGCTTACAGGGGGCCCAGAACACCGGGGAGCTGTTTTTT. This sequence encodes CASSLQGAQNTGELFF. Based on the CDR3 plus reference TRBV5-1 and TRBJ2-2, the full variable domain is KAGVTQTPRYLIKTRGQQVTLSCSPISGHRSVSWYQQTPGQGLQFLFEYFSETQRNKGNFPGRFSGRQFSNSRSEMNVSTLELGDSALYLCASSLQGAQNTGELFFGEGSRLTVL.

The chain combines TRBV10-1 with TRBJ1-5, with a possible D match to TRBD1 (6 bases). There are 13 residues in the CDR3. Trimming pared 8 bases from V and 4 bases from J, leaving 12 bases between. Germline V CDR1 and CDR2: WNHNN, SYGVQD (reference sequence). CDR3 sequence: CASSGVGNQPQHF. The CDR3 nucleotides read TGCGCCAGCTCAGGGGTGGGGAATCAGCCCCAGCATTTT.

The rearrangement joins TRBV12-3 or TRBV12-4 to TRBJ1-2, with D unresolved. V lost 6 bases, J lost 2 bases, and 7 bases lay in between. The CDR3 runs to 12 residues. The CDR3 DNA is TGTGCCAGCAGGGAGCTAAACTATGGCTACACCTTC. Translating it yields CASRELNYGYTF.

This clone was picked up a small number of times. The V gene is TRBV19, the J gene TRBJ1-2; 7 bases agree with TRBD1. Germline V lookup: CDR1 LNHDA, CDR2 SQIVND (reference sequence). Trimming cost V 6 bases and J 6 bases; bases outside gene matches: 7. The CDR3 contains 13 residues. The CDR3 here is CASSPTGQDGYTF. The CDR3 region has the DNA TGTGCCAGTAGCCCGACAGGGCAGGATGGCTACACCTTC.

J is TRBJ2-3 and V is TRBV6-6; TRBD2 is a possible D gene (7 bases). V dropped 8 bases and J dropped 4 bases, with 16 bases sitting between them. The CDR3 totals 14 residues. CDR1 MNHNY and CDR2 SVGAGI come from the germline V gene (reference sequence). CDR3 coding DNA: TGTGCCAGCTCCAGGGCGGGGGCCCCAGATACGCAGTATTTT. Translation: CASSRAGAPDTQYF.

The V call is TRBV7-9, the J call TRBJ1-2, with 8 bases identical to TRBD1. CDR3 length: 16 amino acids. CDR1 is SEHNR and CDR2 is FQNEAQ in the germline V gene (reference sequence). J was trimmed by 4 bases and V by 4 bases; bases with no gene match: 11. The CDR3 nucleotides are TGTGCCAGCAGCTACTGGACAGGGCAACCTGGCTATGGCTACACCTTC. Protein sequence: CASSYWTGQPGYGYTF.

The chain links TRBV20-1 to TRBJ1-1, with D possibly TRBD1 on 5 matching bases. This CDR3 is 14 amino acids long. Germline V CDR1 and CDR2: DFQATT, SNEGSKA (reference sequence). V lost 3 bases, J lost 3 bases, and 14 bases lay in between. The CDR3 is CSASLFGGDTEAFF. In DNA, the CDR3 is TGCAGTGCTAGTTTATTCGGGGGGGACACTGAAGCTTTCTTT.

Only one count was recorded for this clone. CDR3 protein: CASSLTQVSYGYTF. In nucleotides, the CDR3 is TGCGCCAGCAGCTTGACACAGGTCTCCTATGGCTACACCTTC. The J gene is TRBJ1-2, the V gene TRBV5-1; a weak D match, TRBD1 (5 bases). The V end was cut by 1 base, the J end by 4 bases, with 11 bases between. Germline V gene sequence: CDR1 SGHRS, CDR2 YFSETQ. This CDR3 is built from 14 residues.

This clone came up once. The chain carries TRBV19 and TRBJ1-3, with 7 bases identical to TRBD1. From germline, CDR1 is LNHDA and CDR2 SQIVND (reference sequence). V lost 6 bases, J lost 2 bases, and 7 bases stayed unmatched. The CDR3 extends over 15 amino acids. Written as DNA, the CDR3 is TGTGCCAGTAGCCCGTCAACAGGGGCTGGAAACACCATATATTTT. Its translation: CASSPSTGAGNTIYF.